This entry describes one T cell receptor (beta chain). Germline is not matched at one junction end, which may reflect a read error. The CDR3 covers 15 residues. This sample is drawn from a study of tumor-infiltrating lymphocytes in primary liver carcinoma. Unsorted bulk tissue (roughly 19-31 mg) underwent RNA and DNA co-extraction. cDNA specific to TCR beta was made from 500 to 650 ng of total RNA, with a constant-region primer employed for priming. Three nested multiplex PCR rounds, a slightly modified ARM-PCR method, built the TCR beta libraries. The opening two PCR rounds, around 10 cycles each, paired TRBV1-TRBV30 forward primers with a C-beta reverse primer. From the multiplex PCR reads, TCRdb called clonotypes with MiXCR, one entry per CDR3 protein. The profile shows over 100,000 distinct CDR3 sequences, approximately 68% of them singletons.

The chain couples TRBV12-3 or TRBV12-4 to TRBJ2-3, with 7 bases matching TRBD2. Sequenced: tumor-adjacent normal liver tissue. The TCR was taken from a woman aged 55-69 years with primary liver carcinoma and hepatitis B virus infection. The CDR3, as DNA: TGTGCAAGTAGTTCTGGGGGACTAACCACAGGTACGCAGTATTTT. This codes for CASSSGGLTTGTQYF.